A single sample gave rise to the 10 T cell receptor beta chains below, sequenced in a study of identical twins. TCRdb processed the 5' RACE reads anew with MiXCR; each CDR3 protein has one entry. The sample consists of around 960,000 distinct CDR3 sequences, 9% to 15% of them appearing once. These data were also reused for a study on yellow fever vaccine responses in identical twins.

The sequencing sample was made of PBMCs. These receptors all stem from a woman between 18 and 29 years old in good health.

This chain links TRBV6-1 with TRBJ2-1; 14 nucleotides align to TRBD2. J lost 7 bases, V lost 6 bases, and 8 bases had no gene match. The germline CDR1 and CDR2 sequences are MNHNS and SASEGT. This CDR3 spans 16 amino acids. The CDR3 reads CASRGTSGRNGNEQFF. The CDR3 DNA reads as TGTGCCAGCAGGGGGACTAGCGGGAGAAATGGGAATGAGCAGTTCTTC.

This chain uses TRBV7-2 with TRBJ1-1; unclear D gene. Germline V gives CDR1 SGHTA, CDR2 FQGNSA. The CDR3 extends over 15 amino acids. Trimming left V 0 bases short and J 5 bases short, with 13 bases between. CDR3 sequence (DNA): TGTGCCAGCAGCTTAGCGTATGTTACTAGGACTGAAGCTTTCTTT. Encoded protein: CASSLAYVTRTEAFF.

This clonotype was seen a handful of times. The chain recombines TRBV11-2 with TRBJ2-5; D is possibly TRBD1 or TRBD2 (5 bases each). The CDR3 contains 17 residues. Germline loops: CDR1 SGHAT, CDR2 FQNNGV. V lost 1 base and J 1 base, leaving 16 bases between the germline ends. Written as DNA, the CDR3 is TGTGCCAGCAGCTTAGGGGCGCTTCCGGGGCTCCAAGAGACCCAGTACTTC. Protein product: CASSLGALPGLQETQYF.

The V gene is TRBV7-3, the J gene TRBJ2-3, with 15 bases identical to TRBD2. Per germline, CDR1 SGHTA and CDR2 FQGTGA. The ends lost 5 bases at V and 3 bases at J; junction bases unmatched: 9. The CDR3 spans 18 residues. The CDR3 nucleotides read TGTGCCAGCAGCCACGGGACTAGCGGGAGGATAGGGACAGATACGCAGTATTTT. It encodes CASSHGTSGRIGTDTQYF.

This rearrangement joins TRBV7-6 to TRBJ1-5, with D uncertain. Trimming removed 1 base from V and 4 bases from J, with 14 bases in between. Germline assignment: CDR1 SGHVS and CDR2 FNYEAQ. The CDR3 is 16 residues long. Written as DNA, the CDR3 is TGTGCCAGCAGCTTAGACGGGAACTTTGGAAATCAGCCCCAGCATTTT. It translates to CASSLDGNFGNQPQHF.

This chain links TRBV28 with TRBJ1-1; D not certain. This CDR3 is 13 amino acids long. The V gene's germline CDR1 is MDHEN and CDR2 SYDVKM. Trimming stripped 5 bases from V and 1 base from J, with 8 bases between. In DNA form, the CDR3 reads TGTGCCAGCAGTCACACAGAGAACACTGAAGCTTTCTTT. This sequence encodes CASSHTENTEAFF.

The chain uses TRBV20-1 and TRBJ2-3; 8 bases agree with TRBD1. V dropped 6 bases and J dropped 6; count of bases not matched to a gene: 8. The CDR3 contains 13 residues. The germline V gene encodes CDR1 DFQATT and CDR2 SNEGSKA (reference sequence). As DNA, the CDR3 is TGCAGTGCCCGTGCAGGGGGCAAGGATACGCAGTATTTT. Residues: CSARAGGKDTQYF.

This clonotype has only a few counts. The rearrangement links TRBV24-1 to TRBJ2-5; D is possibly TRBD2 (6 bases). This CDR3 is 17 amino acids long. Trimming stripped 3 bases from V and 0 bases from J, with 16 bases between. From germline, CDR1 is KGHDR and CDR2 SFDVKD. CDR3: CATSDNLGSKDQETQYF. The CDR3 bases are TGTGCCACCAGTGATAACCTCGGGAGTAAGGACCAAGAGACCCAGTACTTC.

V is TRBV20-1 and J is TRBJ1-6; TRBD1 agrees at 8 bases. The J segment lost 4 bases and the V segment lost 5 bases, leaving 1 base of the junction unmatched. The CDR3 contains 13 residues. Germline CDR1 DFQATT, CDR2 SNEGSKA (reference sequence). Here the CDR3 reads CSAGDRYNSPLHF. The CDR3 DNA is TGCAGTGCTGGGGACAGGTATAATTCACCCCTCCACTTT.

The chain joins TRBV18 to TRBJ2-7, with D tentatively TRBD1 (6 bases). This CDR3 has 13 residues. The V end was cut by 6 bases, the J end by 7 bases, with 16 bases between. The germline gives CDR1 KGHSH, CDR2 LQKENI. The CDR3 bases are TGTGCCAGCTCGACCGCAGGGGTTCGTGAGCAGTACGTC. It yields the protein CASSTAGVREQYV.